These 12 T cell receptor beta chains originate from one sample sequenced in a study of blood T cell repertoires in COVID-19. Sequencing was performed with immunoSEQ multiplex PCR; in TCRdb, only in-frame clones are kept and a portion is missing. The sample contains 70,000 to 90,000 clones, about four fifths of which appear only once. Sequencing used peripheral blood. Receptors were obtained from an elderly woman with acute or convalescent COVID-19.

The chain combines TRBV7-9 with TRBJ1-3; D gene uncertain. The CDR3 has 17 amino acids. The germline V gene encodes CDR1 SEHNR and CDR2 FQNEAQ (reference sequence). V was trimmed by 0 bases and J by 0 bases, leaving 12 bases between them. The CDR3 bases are TGTGCCAGCAGCTTAGCAGCATCGGAGAACTCTGGAAACACCATATATTTT. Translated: CASSLAASENSGNTIYF.

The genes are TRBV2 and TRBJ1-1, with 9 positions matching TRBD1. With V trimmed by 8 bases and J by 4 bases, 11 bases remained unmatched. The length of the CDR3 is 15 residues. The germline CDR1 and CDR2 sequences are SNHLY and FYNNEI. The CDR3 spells CASGLDRGRGTEAFF. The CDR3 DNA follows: TGTGCCAGCGGTCTGGACAGGGGACGGGGCACTGAAGCTTTCTTT.

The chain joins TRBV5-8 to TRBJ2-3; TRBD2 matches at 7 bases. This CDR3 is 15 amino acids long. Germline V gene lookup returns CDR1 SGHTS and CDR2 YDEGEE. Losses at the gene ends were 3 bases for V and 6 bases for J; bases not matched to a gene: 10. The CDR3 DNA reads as TGTGCCAGCAGCTGGCAGCGGGGTGTCAGTGATACGCAGTATTTT. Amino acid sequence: CASSWQRGVSDTQYF.

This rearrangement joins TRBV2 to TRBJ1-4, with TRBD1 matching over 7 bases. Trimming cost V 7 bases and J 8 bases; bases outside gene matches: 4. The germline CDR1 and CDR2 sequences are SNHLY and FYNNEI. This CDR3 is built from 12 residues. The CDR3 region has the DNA TGTGCCAGCAAGCAGGGGGAGGAAAAACTGTTTTTT. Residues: CASKQGEEKLFF. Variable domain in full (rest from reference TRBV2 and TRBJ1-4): EPEVTQTPSHQVTQMGQEVILRCVPISNHLYFYWYRQILGQKVEFLVSFYNNEISEKSEIFDDQFSVERPDGSNFTLKIRSTKLEDSAMYFCASKQGEEKLFFGSGTQLSVL.

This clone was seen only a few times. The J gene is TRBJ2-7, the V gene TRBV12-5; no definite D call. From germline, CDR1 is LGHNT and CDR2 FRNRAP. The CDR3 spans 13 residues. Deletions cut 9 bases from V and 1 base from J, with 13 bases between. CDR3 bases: TGTGCTAGCTCTCTCTCAGGTTCCTACGAGCAGTACTTC. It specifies CASSLSGSYEQYF. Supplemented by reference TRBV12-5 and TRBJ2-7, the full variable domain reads DARVTQTPRHKVTEMGQEVTMRCQPILGHNTVFWYRQTMMQGLELLAYFRNRAPLDDSGMPKDRFSAEMPDATLATLKIQPSEPRDSAVYFCASSLSGSYEQYFGPGTRLTVT.

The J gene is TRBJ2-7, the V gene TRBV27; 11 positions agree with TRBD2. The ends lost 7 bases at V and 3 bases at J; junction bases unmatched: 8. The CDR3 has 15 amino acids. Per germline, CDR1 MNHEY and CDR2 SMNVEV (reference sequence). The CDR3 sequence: CASTASGTSGYEQYF. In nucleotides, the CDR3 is TGTGCCAGCACCGCCAGTGGGACTAGCGGCTACGAGCAGTACTTC.

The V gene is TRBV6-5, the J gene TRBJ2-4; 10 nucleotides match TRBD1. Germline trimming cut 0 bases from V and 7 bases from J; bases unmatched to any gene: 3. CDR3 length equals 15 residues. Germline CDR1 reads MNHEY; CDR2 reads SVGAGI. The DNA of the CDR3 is TGTGCCAGCAGTTACTCGGAGGACAGGGGGAACATTCAGTACTTC. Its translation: CASSYSEDRGNIQYF.

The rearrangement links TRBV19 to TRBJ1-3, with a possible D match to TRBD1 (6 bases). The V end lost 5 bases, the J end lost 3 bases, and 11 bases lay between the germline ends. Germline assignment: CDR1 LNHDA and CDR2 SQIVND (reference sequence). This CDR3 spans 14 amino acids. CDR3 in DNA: TGTGCCAGTAGTCCCAGGGGAAATGGAAACACCATATATTTT. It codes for CASSPRGNGNTIYF.

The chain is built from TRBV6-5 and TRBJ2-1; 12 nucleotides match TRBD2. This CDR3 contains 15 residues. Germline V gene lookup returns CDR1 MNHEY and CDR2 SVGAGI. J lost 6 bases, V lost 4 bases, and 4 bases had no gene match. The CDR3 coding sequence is TGTGCCAGCAGTTCTTTGACTAGCGGGAGCAATGAGCAGTTCTTC. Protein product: CASSSLTSGSNEQFF.

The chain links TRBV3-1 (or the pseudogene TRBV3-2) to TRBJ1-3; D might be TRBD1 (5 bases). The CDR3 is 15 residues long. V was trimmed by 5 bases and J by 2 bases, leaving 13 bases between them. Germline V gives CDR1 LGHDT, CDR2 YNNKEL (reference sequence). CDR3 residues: CASSSAVRAGNTIYF. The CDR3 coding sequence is TGTGCCAGCAGCTCGGCCGTCAGGGCTGGAAACACCATATATTTT.

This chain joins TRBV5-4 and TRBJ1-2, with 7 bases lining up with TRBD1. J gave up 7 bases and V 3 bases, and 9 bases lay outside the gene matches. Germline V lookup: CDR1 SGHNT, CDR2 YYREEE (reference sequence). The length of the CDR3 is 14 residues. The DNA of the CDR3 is TGTGCCAGCAGCTCGTTCACAGGGGATGGTGGCTACACCTTC. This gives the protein CASSSFTGDGGYTF.

In nucleotides, the CDR3 is TGTGCCAGCAACATGGGACAGGTGAACACTGAAGCTTTCTTT. It translates to CASNMGQVNTEAFF. The V and J genes are TRBV5-4 and TRBJ1-1, with 8 bases identical to TRBD1. The CDR3 sequence is 14 residues long. Germline trimming cut 6 bases from V and 0 bases from J; bases unmatched to any gene: 4. Germline V lookup: CDR1 SGHNT, CDR2 YYREEE (reference sequence).